The subject of this entry is one T cell receptor beta chain. Generated by immunoSEQ multiplex PCR, the TCRdb table keeps only in-frame clones and is missing some. The sample shows some 2,500,000 clones, just under 95% of them seen only once. These data come from a study of shared clonotypes between healthy human individuals. The CDR3 is made up of 13 amino acids. Deletions cut 3 bases from V and 4 bases from J, with 7 bases between. Germline assignment: CDR1 ENHRY and CDR2 SYGVKD. Sequencing was performed on naive CD4+ T cells from PBMCs. As to subset: CD45RA+ positively selected. V and J are TRBV10-3 and TRBJ1-5; D remains ambiguous. The sequence derives from a man aged 18 to 30 in good health. Some clones in this sample may be carry-over from other donors' samples. DNA for the CDR3: TGTGCCATCAGTGATGGCAGGAATCAGCCCCAGCATTTT. This sequence encodes CAISDGRNQPQHF.